One sample yielded the 13 T cell receptor beta chains listed below, sequenced in a study of blood T cell repertoires in COVID-19. Some clones are missing from TCRdb's copy, which holds only in-frame ones; the method was immunoSEQ multiplex PCR. The table has over 150,000 clones, approximately 85% seen once. Material for sequencing was PBMCs or T cells enriched from blood (not recorded which). The receptors originated from a middle-aged man who had recovered from COVID-19.

This sequence joins TRBV19 and TRBJ2-6, with D possibly TRBD2 on 6 matching bases. There are 16 residues in the CDR3. CDR1 and CDR2 from the germline V gene are LNHDA and SQIVND (reference sequence). V was pared by 10 bases and J by 3 bases, with 19 bases between. The CDR3 region is CATRDPGGNGANVLTF. The CDR3 DNA sequence: TGTGCCACCCGGGACCCCGGAGGGAATGGGGCCAACGTCCTGACTTTC. The whole variable domain, filled in from reference TRBV19 and TRBJ2-6, reads DGGITQSPKYLFRKEGQNVTLSCEQNLNHDAMYWYRQDPGQGLRLIYYSQIVNDFQKGDIAEGYSVSREKKESFPLTVTSAQKNPTAFYLCATRDPGGNGANVLTFGAGSRLTVL.

The V gene is TRBV10-3, the J gene TRBJ2-6; D is undetermined. Germline CDR1 reads ENHRY; CDR2 reads SYGVKD. V lost 2 bases, J lost 5 bases, and 13 bases lay in between. The CDR3 totals 16 residues. CDR3 region: CAISEGQDRWANVLTF. CDR3 DNA sequence: TGTGCCATCAGTGAGGGGCAGGATCGCTGGGCCAACGTCCTGACTTTC.

The J gene is TRBJ2-1, the V gene TRBV4-2, with 8 bases lining up with TRBD2. The CDR3 totals 15 residues. V trimming: 6 bases; J trimming: 7 bases; junction bases outside the gene matches: 11. CDR1 is LGHNA and CDR2 is YNFKEQ in the germline V gene. The CDR3 DNA sequence: TGTGCCAGCAGTCAGCGGGAGCAAGGGAGTAATGAGCAGTTCTTC. It yields the protein CASSQREQGSNEQFF.

This clone occurred once. The rearrangement links TRBV7-2 to TRBJ2-5; D not certain. CDR3 length equals 13 residues. Trimming took 4 bases from V and 2 from J, leaving 8 bases between them. Germline CDR1 is SGHTA and CDR2 is FQGNSA. The CDR3 region has the DNA TGTGCCAGCAGCTACGTCCTACAAGAGACCCAGTACTTC. This sequence encodes CASSYVLQETQYF. Based on the CDR3 plus reference TRBV7-2 and TRBJ2-5, the full variable domain is GAGVSQSPSNKVTEKGKDVELRCDPISGHTALYWYRQSLGQGLEFLIYFQGNSAPDKSGLPSDRFSAERTGGSVSTLTIQRTQQEDSAVYLCASSYVLQETQYFGPGTRLLVL.

The rearrangement joins TRBV18 to TRBJ2-7; 7 nucleotides align to TRBD1. The trim removed 6 bases at V and 2 bases at J, leaving 4 bases unmatched. The CDR3 is made up of 13 amino acids. Germline lookup yields CDR1 KGHSH and CDR2 LQKENI. The CDR3 here is CASSVGTAYEQYV. The CDR3 region has the DNA TGTGCCAGCTCGGTTGGGACAGCCTACGAGCAGTACGTC.

The chain joins TRBV5-1 to TRBJ1-6; 7 nucleotides agree with TRBD1. Germline CDR1 reads SGHRS; CDR2 reads YFSETQ. Trimming cost V 0 bases and J 9 bases; bases outside gene matches: 6. The CDR3 runs 15 residues. CDR3 DNA: TGCGCCAGCAGCTTGGGTCCAGGGGGAGGTTCACCCCTCCACTTT. It is translated as CASSLGPGGGSPLHF.

The gene calls are TRBV19 and TRBJ2-7, with 8 bases that match TRBD2. The CDR3 has 15 residues. V trimming: 2 bases; J trimming: 2 bases; junction bases outside the gene matches: 5. CDR1 is LNHDA and CDR2 is SQIVND in the germline V gene (reference sequence). In nucleotides, the CDR3 is TGTGCCAGTAGTATAAAGGCGGGAGGTACCTACGAGCAGTACGTC. Translating gives CASSIKAGGTYEQYV.

The V gene is TRBV7-2, the J gene TRBJ1-1; 9 bases agree with TRBD1. This CDR3 spans 13 amino acids. CDR1 is SGHTA and CDR2 is FQGNSA in the germline V gene. V lost 0 bases, J lost 10 bases, and 3 bases stayed unmatched. For the CDR3, the DNA is TGTGCCAGCAGCTTAGCCGGGACAGGGTTAGCTTTCTTT. Translation: CASSLAGTGLAFF.

The chain has TRBV6-5 and TRBJ1-1, with D hard to call. Germline loops: CDR1 MNHEY, CDR2 SVGAGI. The ends were cut back, 7 bases at V and 1 base at J, with 10 bases in the middle. This CDR3 region has 13 residues. The CDR3 here is CASKRQSNTEAFF. The DNA for the CDR3 is TGTGCCAGCAAGCGGCAGTCGAACACTGAAGCTTTCTTT.

V gene TRBV19 combines with J gene TRBJ2-5, with 7 bases fitting TRBD2. Trimming cost V 9 bases and J 2 bases; bases outside gene matches: 12. CDR1 and CDR2 from the germline V gene are LNHDA and SQIVND (reference sequence). The length of the CDR3 is 15 residues. CDR3 sequence: CASRRLAVNQETQYF. The CDR3 DNA follows: TGTGCCAGCCGACGGCTAGCGGTAAATCAAGAGACCCAGTACTTC.

CDR3 amino acids: CASSYGGFGTEAFF. The CDR3 DNA is TGTGCCAGCAGTTACGGAGGCTTTGGCACTGAAGCTTTCTTT. This chain links TRBV6-5 with TRBJ1-1; no clear D. Trimming cost V 2 bases and J 4 bases, with 11 bases left between them. Germline values: CDR1 MNHEY, CDR2 SVGAGI. The CDR3 loop spans 14 amino acids.

The genes are TRBV19 and TRBJ1-1; D perhaps matches TRBD1 (5 bases). V was pared by 5 bases and J by 8 bases, with 21 bases between. The CDR3 is made up of 15 amino acids. Per the germline V gene, CDR1 is LNHDA and CDR2 is SQIVND (reference sequence). CDR3 region: CASSSPYAGPMEAFF. Written as DNA, the CDR3 is TGTGCCAGTAGTTCCCCCTATGCAGGGCCGATGGAAGCTTTCTTT.

The chain joins TRBV5-1 to TRBJ1-5; 10 bases line up with TRBD1. The CDR3 loop spans 16 amino acids. V dropped 1 base and J dropped 6; count of bases not matched to a gene: 7. In germline, CDR1 is SGHRS, CDR2 YFSETQ. The CDR3 is CASSLIPGTGVQPQHF. The CDR3 DNA sequence: TGCGCCAGCAGCTTGATCCCCGGGACAGGGGTTCAGCCCCAGCATTTT. Variable domain in full (rest from reference TRBV5-1 and TRBJ1-5): KAGVTQTPRYLIKTRGQQVTLSCSPISGHRSVSWYQQTPGQGLQFLFEYFSETQRNKGNFPGRFSGRQFSNSRSEMNVSTLELGDSALYLCASSLIPGTGVQPQHFGDGTRLSIL.